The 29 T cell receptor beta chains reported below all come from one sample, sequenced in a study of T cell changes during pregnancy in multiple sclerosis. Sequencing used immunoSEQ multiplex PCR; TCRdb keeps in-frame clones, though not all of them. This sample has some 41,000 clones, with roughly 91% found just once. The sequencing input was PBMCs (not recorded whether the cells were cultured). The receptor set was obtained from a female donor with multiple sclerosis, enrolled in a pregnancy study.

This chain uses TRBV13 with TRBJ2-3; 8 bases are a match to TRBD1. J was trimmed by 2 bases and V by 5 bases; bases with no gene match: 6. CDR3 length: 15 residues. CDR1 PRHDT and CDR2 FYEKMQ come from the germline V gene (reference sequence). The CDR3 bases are TGTGCCAGCAGCACACGGACAGGGAACACAGATACGCAGTATTTT. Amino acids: CASSTRTGNTDTQYF.

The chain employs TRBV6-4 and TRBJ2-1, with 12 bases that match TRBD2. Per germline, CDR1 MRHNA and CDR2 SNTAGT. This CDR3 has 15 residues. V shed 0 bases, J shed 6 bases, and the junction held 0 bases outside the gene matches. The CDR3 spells CASSDSTSGSNEQFF. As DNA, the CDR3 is TGTGCCAGCAGTGACTCGACTAGCGGGAGCAATGAGCAGTTCTTC.

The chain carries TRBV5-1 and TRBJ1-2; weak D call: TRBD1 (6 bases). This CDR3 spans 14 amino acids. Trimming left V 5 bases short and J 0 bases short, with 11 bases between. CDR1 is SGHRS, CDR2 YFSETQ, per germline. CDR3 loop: CASRGDTSNYGYTF. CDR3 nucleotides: TGCGCCAGCAGAGGGGACACTTCTAACTATGGCTACACCTTC.

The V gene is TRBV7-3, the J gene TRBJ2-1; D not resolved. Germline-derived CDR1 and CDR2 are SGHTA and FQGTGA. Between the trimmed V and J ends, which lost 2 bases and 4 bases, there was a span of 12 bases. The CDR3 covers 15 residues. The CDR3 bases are TGTGCCAGCAGCTTAGGAGTTCCCCCGTACAATGAGCAGTTCTTC. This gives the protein CASSLGVPPYNEQFF.

CDR3 bases: TGTGCCAGCAGCTTAACTTTGAGCTCCTACAATGAGCAGTTCTTC. This encodes CASSLTLSSYNEQFF. The chain is built from TRBV5-6 and TRBJ2-1; D is uncertain. Looked up from germline, CDR1 is SGHDT and CDR2 is YYEEEE. The CDR3 is made up of 15 amino acids. V was clipped by 2 bases and J by 0 bases, with 9 bases between them.

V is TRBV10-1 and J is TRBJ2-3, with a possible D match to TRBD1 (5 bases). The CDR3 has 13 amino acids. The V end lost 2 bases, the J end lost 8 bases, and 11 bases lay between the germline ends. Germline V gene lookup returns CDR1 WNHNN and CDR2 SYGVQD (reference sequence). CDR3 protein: CASSEQGRGTQYF. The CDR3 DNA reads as TGCGCCAGCAGTGAGCAGGGCCGAGGTACGCAGTATTTT.

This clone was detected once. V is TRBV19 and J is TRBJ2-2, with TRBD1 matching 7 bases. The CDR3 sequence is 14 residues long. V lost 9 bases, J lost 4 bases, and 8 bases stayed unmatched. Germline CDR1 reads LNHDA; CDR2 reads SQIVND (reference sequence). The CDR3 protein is CASLGQAFTGELFF. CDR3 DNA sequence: TGTGCCAGCCTCGGACAGGCCTTCACCGGGGAGCTGTTTTTT.

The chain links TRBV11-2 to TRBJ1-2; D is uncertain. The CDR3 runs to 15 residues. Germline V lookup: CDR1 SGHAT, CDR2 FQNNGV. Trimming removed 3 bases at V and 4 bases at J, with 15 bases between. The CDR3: CASSFAEGLFYGYTF. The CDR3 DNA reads TGTGCCAGCAGCTTCGCGGAGGGTCTGTTCTATGGCTACACCTTC.

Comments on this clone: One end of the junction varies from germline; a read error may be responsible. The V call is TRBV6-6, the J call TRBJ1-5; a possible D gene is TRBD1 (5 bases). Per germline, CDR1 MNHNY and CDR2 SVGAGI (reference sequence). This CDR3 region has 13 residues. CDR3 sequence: CAGREDGNQPQHF. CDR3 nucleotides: TGTGCCGGCAGGGAGGACGGCAATCAGCCCCAGCATTTT.

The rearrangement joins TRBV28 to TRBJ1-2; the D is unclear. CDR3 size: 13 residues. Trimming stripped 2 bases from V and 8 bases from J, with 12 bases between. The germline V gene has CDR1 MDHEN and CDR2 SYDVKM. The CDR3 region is CASSLVRFRGYTF. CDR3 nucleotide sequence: TGTGCCAGCAGTTTAGTGAGGTTTCGGGGCTACACCTTC.

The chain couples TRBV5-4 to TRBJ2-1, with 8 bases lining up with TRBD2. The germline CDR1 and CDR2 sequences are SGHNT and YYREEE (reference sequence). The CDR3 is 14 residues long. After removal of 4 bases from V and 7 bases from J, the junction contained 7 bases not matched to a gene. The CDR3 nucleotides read TGTGCCAGCAGCACCAGCGGGAGTTATAATGAGCAGTTCTTC. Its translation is CASSTSGSYNEQFF. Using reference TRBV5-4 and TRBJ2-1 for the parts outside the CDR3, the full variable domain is ETGVTQSPTHLIKTRGQQVTLRCSSQSGHNTVSWYQQALGQGPQFIFQYYREEENGRGNFPPRFSGLQFPNYSSELNVNALELDDSALYLCASSTSGSYNEQFFGPGTRLTVL.

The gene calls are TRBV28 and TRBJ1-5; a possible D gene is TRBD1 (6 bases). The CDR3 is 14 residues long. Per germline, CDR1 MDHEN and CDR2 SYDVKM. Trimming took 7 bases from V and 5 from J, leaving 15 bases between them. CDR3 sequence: CASTVGTTDQPQHF. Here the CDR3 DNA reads TGTGCCAGCACCGTCGGGACAACCGATCAGCCCCAGCATTTT. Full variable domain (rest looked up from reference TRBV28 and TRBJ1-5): DVKVTQSSRYLVKRTGEKVFLECVQDMDHENMFWYRQDPGLGLRLIYFSYDVKMKEKGDIPEGYSVSREKKERFSLILESASTNQTSMYLCASTVGTTDQPQHFGDGTRLSIL.

The CDR3 loop is CASSIPGQRTQETQYF. The CDR3 nucleotides read TGCGCCAGCAGCATACCGGGACAGAGAACTCAAGAGACCCAGTACTTC. This chain uses TRBV5-1 with TRBJ2-5, with 7 nucleotides matching TRBD1. Trimming took 4 bases from V and 2 from J; bases not matched to a gene: 11. The CDR3 contains 16 residues. Germline-derived CDR1 and CDR2 are SGHRS and YFSETQ. The full variable domain, with the rest looked up from reference TRBV5-1 and TRBJ2-5, is KAGVTQTPRYLIKTRGQQVTLSCSPISGHRSVSWYQQTPGQGLQFLFEYFSETQRNKGNFPGRFSGRQFSNSRSEMNVSTLELGDSALYLCASSIPGQRTQETQYFGPGTRLLVL.

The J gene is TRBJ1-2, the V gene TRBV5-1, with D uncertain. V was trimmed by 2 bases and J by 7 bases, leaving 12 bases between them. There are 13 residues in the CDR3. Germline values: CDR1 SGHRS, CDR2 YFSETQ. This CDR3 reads CASSLEGFFGYTF. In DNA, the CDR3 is TGCGCCAGCAGCTTAGAGGGTTTCTTTGGCTACACCTTC.

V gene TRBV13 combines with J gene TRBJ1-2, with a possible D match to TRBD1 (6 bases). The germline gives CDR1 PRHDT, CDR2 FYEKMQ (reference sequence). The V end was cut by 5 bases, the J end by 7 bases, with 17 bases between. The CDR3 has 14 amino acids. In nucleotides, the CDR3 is TGTGCCAGCAGCCCCACCCAAGGGGGACGTGGCTACACCTTC. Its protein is CASSPTQGGRGYTF. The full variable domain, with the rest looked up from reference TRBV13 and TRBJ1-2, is AAGVIQSPRHLIKEKRETATLKCYPIPRHDTVYWYQQGPGQDPQFLISFYEKMQSDKGSIPDRFSAQQFSDYHSELNMSSLELGDSALYFCASSPTQGGRGYTFGSGTRLTVV.

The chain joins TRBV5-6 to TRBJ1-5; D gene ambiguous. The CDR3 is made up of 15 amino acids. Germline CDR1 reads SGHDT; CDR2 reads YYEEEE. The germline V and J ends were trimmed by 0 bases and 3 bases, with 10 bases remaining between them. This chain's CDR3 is CASSLGQEPNQPQHF. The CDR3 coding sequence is TGTGCCAGCAGCTTGGGGCAGGAGCCCAATCAGCCCCAGCATTTT. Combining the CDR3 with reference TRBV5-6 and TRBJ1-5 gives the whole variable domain DAGVTQSPTHLIKTRGQQVTLRCSPKSGHDTVSWYQQALGQGPQFIFQYYEEEERQRGNFPDRFSGHQFPNYSSELNVNALLLGDSALYLCASSLGQEPNQPQHFGDGTRLSIL.

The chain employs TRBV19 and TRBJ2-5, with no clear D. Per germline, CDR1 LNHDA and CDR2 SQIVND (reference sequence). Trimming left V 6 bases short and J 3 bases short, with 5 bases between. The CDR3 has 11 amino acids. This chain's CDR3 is CASRVKETQYF. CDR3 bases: TGTGCCAGTAGGGTAAAAGAGACCCAGTACTTC.

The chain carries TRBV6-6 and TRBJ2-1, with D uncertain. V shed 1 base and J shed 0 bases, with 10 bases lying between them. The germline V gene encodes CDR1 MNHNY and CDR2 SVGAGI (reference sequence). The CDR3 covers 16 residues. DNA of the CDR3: TGTGCCAGCAGTTACTGGGGTGCTCCCTCCTACAATGAGCAGTTCTTC. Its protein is CASSYWGAPSYNEQFF.

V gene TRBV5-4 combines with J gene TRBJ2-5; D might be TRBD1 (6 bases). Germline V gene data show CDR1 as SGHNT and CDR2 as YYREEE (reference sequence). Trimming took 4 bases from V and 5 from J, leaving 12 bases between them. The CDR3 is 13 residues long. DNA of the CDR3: TGTGCCAGCAGCGCCCCTAGGGGGGAGACCCAGTACTTC. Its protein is CASSAPRGETQYF.

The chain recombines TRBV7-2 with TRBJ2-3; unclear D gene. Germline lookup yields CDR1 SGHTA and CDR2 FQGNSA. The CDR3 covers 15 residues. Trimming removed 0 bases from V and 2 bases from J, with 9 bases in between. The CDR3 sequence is CASSLAVTTTDTQYF. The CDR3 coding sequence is TGTGCCAGCAGCTTAGCGGTCACCACCACAGATACGCAGTATTTT.

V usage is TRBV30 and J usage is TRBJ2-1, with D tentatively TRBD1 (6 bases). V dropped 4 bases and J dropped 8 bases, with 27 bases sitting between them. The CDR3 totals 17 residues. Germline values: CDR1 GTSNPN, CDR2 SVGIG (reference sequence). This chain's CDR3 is CAWTLMPRTGQAHEQFF. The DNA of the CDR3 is TGTGCCTGGACCTTGATGCCCCGTACAGGGCAAGCCCATGAGCAGTTCTTC. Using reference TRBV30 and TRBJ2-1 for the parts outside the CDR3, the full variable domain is SQTIHQWPATLVQPVGSPLSLECTVEGTSNPNLYWYRQAAGRGLQLLFYSVGIGQISSEVPQNLSASRPQDRQFILSSKKLLLSDSGFYLCAWTLMPRTGQAHEQFFGPGTRLTVL.

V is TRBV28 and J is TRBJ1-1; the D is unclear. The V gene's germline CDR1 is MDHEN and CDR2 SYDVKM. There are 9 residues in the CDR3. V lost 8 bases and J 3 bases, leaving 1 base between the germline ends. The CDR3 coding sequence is TGTGCCAGCGACACTGAAGCTTTCTTT. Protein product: CASDTEAFF.

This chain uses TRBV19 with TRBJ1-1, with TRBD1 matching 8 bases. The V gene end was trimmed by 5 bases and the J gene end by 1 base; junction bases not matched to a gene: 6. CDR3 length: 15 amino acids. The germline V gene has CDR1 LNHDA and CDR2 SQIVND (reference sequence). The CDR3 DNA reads TGTGCCAGTAGTCTTCCCGGGACAGGGAACACTGAAGCTTTCTTT. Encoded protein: CASSLPGTGNTEAFF.

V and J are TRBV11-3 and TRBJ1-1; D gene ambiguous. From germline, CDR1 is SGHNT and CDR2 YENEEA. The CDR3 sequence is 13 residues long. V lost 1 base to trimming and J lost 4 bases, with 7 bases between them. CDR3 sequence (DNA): TGTGCCAGCAGCTTAGCGTGGGGCACTGAAGCTTTCTTT. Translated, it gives CASSLAWGTEAFF.

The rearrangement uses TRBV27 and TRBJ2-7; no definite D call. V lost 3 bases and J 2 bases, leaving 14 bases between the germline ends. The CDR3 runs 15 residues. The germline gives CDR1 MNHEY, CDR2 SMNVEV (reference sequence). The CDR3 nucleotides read TGTGCCAGCAGTTTTGGTCAAGAACCCGCCTACGAGCAGTACTTC. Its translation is CASSFGQEPAYEQYF.

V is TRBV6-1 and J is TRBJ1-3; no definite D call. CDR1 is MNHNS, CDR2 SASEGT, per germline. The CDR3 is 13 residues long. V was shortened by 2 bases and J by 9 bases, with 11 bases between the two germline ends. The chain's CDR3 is CASSELRDGTIYF. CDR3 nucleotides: TGTGCCAGCAGTGAACTTAGGGATGGCACCATATATTTT.

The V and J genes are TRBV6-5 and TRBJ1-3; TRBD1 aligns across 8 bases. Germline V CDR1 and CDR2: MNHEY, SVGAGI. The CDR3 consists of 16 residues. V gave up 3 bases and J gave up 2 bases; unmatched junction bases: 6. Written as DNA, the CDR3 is TGTGCCAGCAGTTATTCCAGGGGGCTACCTGGAAACACCATATATTTT. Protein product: CASSYSRGLPGNTIYF.

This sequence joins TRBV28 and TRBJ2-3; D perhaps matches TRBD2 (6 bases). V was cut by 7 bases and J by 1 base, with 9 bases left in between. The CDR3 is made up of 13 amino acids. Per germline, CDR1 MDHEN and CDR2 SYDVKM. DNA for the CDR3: TGTGCCAGCATCTCTAGCGGCACAGATACGCAGTATTTT. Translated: CASISSGTDTQYF. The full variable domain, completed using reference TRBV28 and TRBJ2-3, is DVKVTQSSRYLVKRTGEKVFLECVQDMDHENMFWYRQDPGLGLRLIYFSYDVKMKEKGDIPEGYSVSREKKERFSLILESASTNQTSMYLCASISSGTDTQYFGPGTRLTVL.

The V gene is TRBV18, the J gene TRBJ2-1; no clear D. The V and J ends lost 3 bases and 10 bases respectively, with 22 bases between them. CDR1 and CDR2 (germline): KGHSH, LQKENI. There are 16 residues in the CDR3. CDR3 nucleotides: TGTGCCAGCTCACCCGCCGCGGTAAGGAGCCCACAAGAGCAGTTCTTC. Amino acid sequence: CASSPAAVRSPQEQFF. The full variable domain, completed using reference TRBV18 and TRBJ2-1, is NAGVMQNPRHLVRRRGQEARLRCSPMKGHSHVYWYRQLPEEGLKFMVYLQKENIIDESGMPKERFSAEFPKEGPSILRIQQVVRGDSAAYFCASSPAAVRSPQEQFFGPGTRLTVL.